These 20 T cell receptor beta chains were sequenced from one sample in a study of cytomegalovirus exposure and HLA in healthy donors. The PCR was carried out with 60 Vbeta primers and 13 Jbeta primers. The method was immunoSEQ multiplex PCR; TCRdb's version includes in-frame clones alone and lacks a portion of them. Here the sample spans under 150,000 clones, 80% being singletons. The sample was PBMCs. The receptor source for this set is a middle-aged woman in good health and CMV-seronegative.

This chain uses TRBV19 with TRBJ1-4; D gene ambiguous. The CDR3 is 15 residues long. Germline CDR1 LNHDA, CDR2 SQIVND (reference sequence). Trimming cost V 6 bases and J 0 bases, with 11 bases left between them. The DNA of the CDR3 is TGTGCCAGTAGCGATGGCACTACAACTAATGAAAAACTGTTTTTT. It encodes CASSDGTTTNEKLFF.

This clone was seen only a few times. V is TRBV10-3 and J is TRBJ1-1; TRBD1 matches at 8 bases. In germline, CDR1 is ENHRY, CDR2 SYGVKD. This CDR3 has 16 residues. The J segment lost 0 bases and the V segment lost 5 bases, leaving 8 bases of the junction unmatched. The CDR3 DNA follows: TGTGCCATCAGTAAAGGACAGGGTCGCATGAACACTGAAGCTTTCTTT. Translated: CAISKGQGRMNTEAFF.

The chain links TRBV19 to TRBJ1-4; weak D call: TRBD1 (6 bases). CDR1 LNHDA and CDR2 SQIVND come from the germline V gene (reference sequence). Trimming pared 10 bases from V and 8 bases from J, leaving 23 bases between. The CDR3 length is 15 residues. The CDR3 sequence is CATADRPGPMEKLFF. Written as DNA, the CDR3 is TGTGCCACCGCTGACAGGCCCGGCCCAATGGAAAAACTGTTTTTT.

The V and J genes are TRBV5-1 and TRBJ2-5; 7 bases fit TRBD1. There are 13 residues in the CDR3. Germline CDR1 SGHRS, CDR2 YFSETQ. V shed 5 bases, J shed 1 base, and the junction held 2 bases outside the gene matches. Written as DNA, the CDR3 is TGCGCCAGCAGACAGGGGACCCAAGAGACCCAGTACTTC. Protein: CASRQGTQETQYF.

The chain combines TRBV7-2 with TRBJ1-2, with 9 nucleotides matching TRBD1. Germline trimming cut 5 bases from V and 8 bases from J; bases unmatched to any gene: 6. Germline V gene data show CDR1 as SGHTA and CDR2 as FQGNSA. This CDR3 is built from 13 residues. The CDR3 coding sequence is TGTGCCAGCAGCACAAACAGGGGGCAGGGCTACACCTTC. Translating gives CASSTNRGQGYTF.

The gene calls are TRBV28 and TRBJ1-5, with 8 nucleotides matching TRBD1. The CDR3 has 15 amino acids. Germline CDR1 is MDHEN and CDR2 is SYDVKM. Losses at the gene ends were 6 bases for V and 3 bases for J; bases not matched to a gene: 7. CDR3: CASSRDRGPNQPQHF. The DNA of the CDR3 is TGTGCCAGCAGCCGAGACAGGGGACCCAATCAGCCCCAGCATTTT. Complete variable domain (other parts from reference TRBV28 and TRBJ1-5): DVKVTQSSRYLVKRTGEKVFLECVQDMDHENMFWYRQDPGLGLRLIYFSYDVKMKEKGDIPEGYSVSREKKERFSLILESASTNQTSMYLCASSRDRGPNQPQHFGDGTRLSIL.

This clone was counted only a few times. V usage is TRBV27 and J usage is TRBJ2-1, with TRBD2 matching over 8 bases. The trim removed 3 bases at V and 5 bases at J, leaving 3 bases unmatched. The germline V gene has CDR1 MNHEY and CDR2 SMNVEV (reference sequence). The CDR3 runs to 14 residues. CDR3: CASSFQRENNEQFF. The CDR3 DNA reads as TGTGCCAGCAGTTTCCAGCGGGAGAACAATGAGCAGTTCTTC.

The chain couples TRBV6-5 to TRBJ2-2, with D maybe TRBD1 (5 bases). The CDR3 runs to 14 residues. In germline, CDR1 is MNHEY, CDR2 SVGAGI. V lost 6 bases to trimming and J lost 5 bases, with 13 bases between them. DNA for the CDR3: TGTGCCAGCAGCCCCAACAGGTTAACCGGGGAGCTGTTTTTT. It translates to CASSPNRLTGELFF.

The gene calls are TRBV2 and TRBJ2-7; 11 positions match TRBD2. Trimming removed 6 bases from V and 3 bases from J; junction bases left unmatched: 4. This CDR3 has 14 residues. The V gene's germline CDR1 is SNHLY and CDR2 FYNNEI. Here the CDR3 reads CASRPGTSGYEQYF. The CDR3 nucleotides are TGTGCCAGCAGACCCGGGACTAGCGGCTACGAGCAGTACTTC.

The rearrangement joins TRBV25-1 to TRBJ2-5; a weak D match, TRBD2 (5 bases). CDR3 length: 15 residues. V lost 1 base and J lost 4, with 13 bases in between. CDR1 is MGHDK, CDR2 SYGVNS, per germline. CDR3 sequence (DNA): TGTGCCAGCAGTGAATCGAGTGACTACATAGAGACCCAGTACTTC. Encoded protein: CASSESSDYIETQYF.

The V gene is TRBV29-1, the J gene TRBJ1-1; 11 positions agree with TRBD1. CDR3 size: 16 residues. Germline CDR1 is SQVTM and CDR2 is ANQGSEA. Trimming removed 3 bases from V and 2 bases from J; junction bases left unmatched: 8. This CDR3 reads CSVDRGGQGVNTEAFF. For the CDR3, the DNA is TGCAGCGTTGACCGAGGGGGACAGGGGGTCAACACTGAAGCTTTCTTT. Full variable domain (rest looked up from reference TRBV29-1 and TRBJ1-1): SAVISQKPSRDICQRGTSLTIQCQVDSQVTMMFWYRQQPGQSLTLIATANQGSEATYESGFVIDKFPISRPNLTFSTLTVSNMSPEDSSIYLCSVDRGGQGVNTEAFFGQGTRLTVV.

This clone was seen just once. The rearrangement uses TRBV9 and TRBJ2-1; 9 bases are shared with TRBD1. The V and J ends lost 3 bases and 2 bases, in that order; junction bases with no gene match: 6. This CDR3 spans 16 amino acids. Germline-derived CDR1 and CDR2 are SGDLS and YYNGEE. This CDR3 reads CASSAQGTGPYNEQFF. In DNA, the CDR3 is TGTGCCAGCAGCGCCCAAGGGACAGGGCCCTACAATGAGCAGTTCTTC.

In its sample, this clone was seen once. The gene calls are TRBV5-1 and TRBJ1-4; no clear D. The CDR3 is 13 residues long. CDR1 and CDR2 (germline): SGHRS, YFSETQ. Deletions cut 5 bases from V and 0 bases from J, with 5 bases between. The DNA of the CDR3 is TGCGCCAGCAGGGGAGCAACTAATGAAAAACTGTTTTTT. Its translation is CASRGATNEKLFF.

The gene calls are TRBV9 and TRBJ1-6; 7 bases fit TRBD1. Trimming removed 4 bases from V and 8 bases from J; junction bases left unmatched: 12. Germline lookup yields CDR1 SGDLS and CDR2 YYNGEE. The CDR3 loop spans 16 amino acids. In nucleotides, the CDR3 is TGTGCCAGCAGCCTCGTAGAGGACAGGTACGATTCACCCCTCCACTTT. Its protein is CASSLVEDRYDSPLHF.

On this clone itself: Other DNA sequences in this specimen translate into the identical CDR3. V usage is TRBV2 and J usage is TRBJ2-1; 12 nucleotides align to TRBD2. Germline CDR1 SNHLY, CDR2 FYNNEI. This CDR3 has 15 amino acids. The V segment lost 6 bases and the J segment 4 bases; nucleotides outside the gene matches: 4. CDR3 DNA: TGTGCCAGCAGACTAGCGGGAGGACTTTACAATGAGCAGTTCTTC. The encoded protein is CASRLAGGLYNEQFF.

The chain recombines TRBV9 with TRBJ1-5, with D hard to call. Germline loops: CDR1 SGDLS, CDR2 YYNGEE. Trimming cost V 0 bases and J 4 bases, with 8 bases left between them. This CDR3 contains 14 residues. The CDR3 DNA sequence: TGTGCCAGCAGCGTAGACGGCAGGAATCAGCCCCAGCATTTT. The encoded protein is CASSVDGRNQPQHF.

This chain uses TRBV27 with TRBJ2-7; D is unresolved. The germline V gene has CDR1 MNHEY and CDR2 SMNVEV (reference sequence). This CDR3 comprises 14 residues. V lost 5 bases and J lost 6, with 17 bases in between. CDR3 sequence (DNA): TGTGCCAGCAGTCAAGAACAGCTCTTGGCCGAGCAGTACTTC. This gives the protein CASSQEQLLAEQYF.

The chain is built from TRBV2 and TRBJ1-5; 9 nucleotides line up with TRBD1. From germline, CDR1 is SNHLY and CDR2 FYNNEI. The CDR3 contains 14 residues. Trimming took 8 bases from V and 4 from J; bases not matched to a gene: 6. The CDR3 DNA sequence: TGTGCCAGCGGTGGGGACAGGGCTAATCAGCCCCAGCATTTT. This translates into CASGGDRANQPQHF.

The chain recombines TRBV7-6 with TRBJ2-7; 8 bases match TRBD2. Germline assignment: CDR1 SGHVS and CDR2 FNYEAQ. CDR3 length: 16 amino acids. Trimming at V came to 3 bases and at J to 0 bases, leaving 7 bases not matched to a gene. CDR3 loop: CASSFSASGYSYEQYF. Written as DNA, the CDR3 is TGTGCCAGCAGCTTCTCGGCTAGCGGGTACTCCTACGAGCAGTACTTC.

The chain has TRBV5-4 and TRBJ1-1, with 8 bases matching TRBD1. V shed 4 bases, J shed 3 bases, and the junction held 8 bases outside the gene matches. The CDR3 has 15 residues. CDR1 is SGHNT and CDR2 is YYREEE in the germline V gene (reference sequence). CDR3 sequence: CASSIGAGGDTEAFF. The CDR3 region has the DNA TGTGCCAGCAGCATCGGAGCAGGGGGCGACACTGAAGCTTTCTTT.